These 8 T cell receptor beta chains came from one sample sequenced in a study of early T cells in non-severe SARS-CoV-2 infection (dated by TCRdb to about 2021). The library was built by means of 5' RACE. The instrument given in TCRdb is NextSeq 500. The raw public reads went through TCRdb reprocessing: fastp at Q25, MiXCR clone calling, in-frame beta chains kept. Rows are combined by CDR3 protein, so each entry shows the most common genes and DNA. The sample table records 30,000 to 45,000 distinct CDR3 sequences; about 5% of these occur just once. The ten largest account for just under 30% of the sample. The specimen was whole blood. These receptors came from an adult who was a healthcare worker with PCR-confirmed SARS-CoV-2 infection or an uninfected control (not recorded which).

This clonotype has ten or more counts. The chain joins TRBV7-9 to TRBJ2-1; D remains unclear. V was clipped by 4 bases and J by 7 bases, with 14 bases between them. The CDR3 contains 14 residues. The germline V gene has CDR1 SEHNR and CDR2 FQNEAQ (reference sequence). The DNA of the CDR3 is TGTGCCAGCAGCTCGGCTGCAGGTAGGAATGAGCAGTTCTTC. As protein: CASSSAAGRNEQFF.

In this sample, this clonotype is medium-sized. The chain employs TRBV11-3 and TRBJ2-2; D gene unclear. The CDR3 is 14 residues long. Per the germline V gene, CDR1 is SGHNT and CDR2 is YENEEA. The ends were cut back, 5 bases at V and 6 bases at J, with 13 bases in the middle. This CDR3 reads CASSIWGGAGELFF. CDR3 bases: TGTGCCAGCAGCATTTGGGGTGGGGCCGGGGAGCTGTTTTTT.

This clonotype appeared many times. The chain couples TRBV7-2 to TRBJ2-7; D gene ambiguous. CDR3 length equals 14 residues. The V gene's germline CDR1 is SGHTA and CDR2 FQGNSA. V lost 1 base and J 2 bases, leaving 9 bases between the germline ends. For the CDR3, the DNA is TGTGCCAGCAGCTTAGGCTTCGGAGCCTACGAGCAGTACTTC. It encodes CASSLGFGAYEQYF.

At least ten counts were recorded for this clonotype. The chain uses TRBV6-1 and TRBJ1-1; the match to TRBD1 covers 12 bases. The J segment lost 1 base and the V segment lost 11 bases, leaving 8 bases of the junction unmatched. There are 15 residues in the CDR3. Germline loops: CDR1 MNHNS, CDR2 SASEGT. In nucleotides, the CDR3 is TGTGCCGGGGGACAGGGGGCGAGGGCGAACACTGAAGCTTTCTTT. Protein product: CAGGQGARANTEAFF.

There are many counts of this clonotype. The CDR3: CASSLTRGSGTDTQYF. In DNA, the CDR3 is TGTGCCAGCAGCTTAACTCGGGGCAGTGGCACAGATACGCAGTATTTT. The V and J genes are TRBV7-3 and TRBJ2-3; D might be TRBD1 or TRBD2, each matching 5 bases. CDR1 is SGHTA, CDR2 FQGTGA, per germline. Trimming removed 0 bases at V and 1 base at J, with 11 bases between. This CDR3 has 16 residues.

V usage is TRBV25-1 and J usage is TRBJ2-2; 7 positions match TRBD2. J lost 1 base, V lost 4 bases, and 6 bases had no gene match. From germline, CDR1 is MGHDK and CDR2 SYGVNS. This CDR3 has 16 amino acids. Written as DNA, the CDR3 is TGTGCCAGCAGTGGGGCTCGCGGGGGGAACACCGGGGAGCTGTTTTTT. Its protein is CASSGARGGNTGELFF.

In this sample, this clonotype turned up many times. V usage is TRBV12-3 or TRBV12-4 and J usage is TRBJ2-7; D is perhaps TRBD1 or TRBD2 (5 bases each). V lost 6 bases and J 4 bases, leaving 13 bases between the germline ends. The CDR3 spans 13 residues. The CDR3 region is CASSQGRRYEQYF. The CDR3 nucleotides are TGTGCCAGCAGCCAGGGACGGAGATACGAGCAGTACTTC.

This clonotype has a count of ten or more. This chain connects TRBV20-1 to TRBJ1-4, with unresolved D. V lost 1 base, J lost 0 bases, and 15 bases lay in between. The germline V gene encodes CDR1 DFQATT and CDR2 SNEGSKA (reference sequence). The length of the CDR3 is 17 residues. The CDR3 protein is CSARVLVTVATNEKLFF. The DNA for the CDR3 is TGCAGTGCTAGAGTGCTGGTGACCGTAGCAACTAATGAAAAACTGTTTTTT.